The present entry profiles one T cell receptor beta chain with its context. It has no known antigen specificity. No base-level quality is on record; no much larger clone is a single base apart. This sample is part of a study of blood T cell repertoires in COVID-19 (dated by TCRdb to 2020 to 2022). Concerning the study at large: Samples from collaborators originated in the United States, Italy and Spain and spanned both the acute and convalescent phases of COVID-19. Deeply sampled blood TCRbeta repertoires from subjects exposed to, actively infected with, or recovered from COVID-19 were included in the dataset. The material from the prospective study consisted of cDNA or gDNA derived from T cells, B-cell-depleted T cells, or PBMCs. Where HLA class I and class II types were available, the types were taken from metadata supplied by the sample provider, not from assay-based typing. The samples were drawn from two sources: the first 160 participants of the ongoing ImmuneRACE study, and 1,254 subjects contributed by 6 global collaborators. A freely available public database, intended as a resource for researchers studying the immune response to SARS-CoV-2, is where the repertoires were released. Sample metadata almost always included a de-identified subject ID, COVID-19 status, age in years and sex. The investigation overall reported the following: The quantity of clinical and demographic metadata differed by source and by participant and was supplied without curation.

Whole blood was collected in K2EDTA tubes by collaborating institutions according to the institutions' own protocols. Collaborator samples were shipped for TCRbeta analysis as frozen whole blood, isolated PBMCs, or DNA extracted from either sample type. TCRbeta CDR3 regions were amplified from genomic DNA by means of the immunoSEQ Assay, a bias-controlled multiplex PCR. On the authors' methods: Nucleated cell counts per sample were estimated from amplification of reference gene primers within the assay. Sequence reads were collapsed and filtered to measure the absolute abundance of every unique TCRbeta CDR3 rearrangement. For each sample, productive Simpson clonality was calculated as the square root of Simpson's diversity index across productive rearrangements. Held by TCRdb, this immuneACCESS table contains in-frame sequences only and omits some clones. Under half of the omission traces to an unresolved V gene where checked; the cause of the rest is unknown. From that table come the V and J calls and clone size; the DNA was used to work out D and trimming. This sample gives around 76,000 clones in total; around 88% of them show up just once. Around 0.58% of the sample is in the top ten clones.

The CDR3 runs 15 amino acids, cysteine and phenylalanine included. Solely the CDR3 DNA is kept, with 45 bases framed from the first base. CDR1 SGHNT and CDR2 YYREEE are derived from the germline V gene (reference sequence). Relative to germline, V is 4 bases shorter and J is 0 bases shorter, with 13 bases between their ends. Rearrangement joined TRBV5-4 to TRBJ2-5, with the D gene uncertain. The source is a man between 60 and 70 years old with acute or convalescent COVID-19. Sequenced sample: peripheral blood. Here is the DNA: TGTGCCAGCAGCCGCATGACTGCGAACCAAGAGACCCAGTACTTC. This encodes CASSRMTANQETQYF.